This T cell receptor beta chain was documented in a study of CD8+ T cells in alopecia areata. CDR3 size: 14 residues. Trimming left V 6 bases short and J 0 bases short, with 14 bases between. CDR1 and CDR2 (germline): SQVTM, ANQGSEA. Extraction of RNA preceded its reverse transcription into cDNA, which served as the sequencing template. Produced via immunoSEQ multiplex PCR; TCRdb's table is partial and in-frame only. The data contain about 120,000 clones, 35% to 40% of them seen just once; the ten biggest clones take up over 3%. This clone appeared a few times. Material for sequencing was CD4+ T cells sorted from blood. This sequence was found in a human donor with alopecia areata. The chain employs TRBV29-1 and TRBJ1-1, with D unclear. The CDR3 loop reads CSVLDGPMNTEAFF. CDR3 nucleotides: TGCAGCGTGCTGGACGGACCGATGAACACTGAAGCTTTCTTT.